This is a list of T cell receptor beta chains from one sample in a study of control samples from healthy donors and cancer patients. TCRdb's copy holds only in-frame clones and misses some; the assay was immunoSEQ multiplex PCR. This sample has 130,000 or so clones, with approximately 89% found just once. The material sequenced was PBMCs. These receptors all come from a man aged 50-59 years with head and neck cancer. The CDR3 runs from the conserved cysteine through the conserved F or W. D genes are given only for firm matches. Expanded clones get a size class; other rows say once, few or many, or leave the size out.

size: .
V: TRBV19
J: TRBJ2-4
D: .
CDR3: CASSPIQKGNIQYF
DNA: TGTGCCAGTAGCCCTATACAGAAAGGGAACATTCAGTACTTC

size: .
V: TRBV11-2
J: TRBJ1-2
D: .
CDR3: CASSLGSGNSNYGYTF
DNA: TGTGCCAGCAGCTTAGGGTCCGGGAATTCAAACTATGGCTACACCTTC

size: .
V: TRBV6-6
J: TRBJ2-2
D: .
CDR3: CASGGGPNTGELFF
DNA: TGTGCCAGCGGAGGGGGGCCGAACACCGGGGAGCTGTTTTTT

size: .
V: TRBV11-2
J: TRBJ2-7
D: .
CDR3: CASSSQGLGLSYEQYF
DNA: TGTGCCAGCAGCTCTCAGGGATTGGGCCTCTCCTACGAGCAGTACTTC

size: .
V: TRBV5-1
J: TRBJ2-1
D: .
CDR3: CASSLEGYPSDEQFF
DNA: TGCGCCAGCAGCTTGGAAGGATACCCCAGCGATGAGCAGTTCTTC

size: few
V: TRBV27
J: TRBJ1-5
D: .
CDR3: CASRLTGLHQPQHF
DNA: TGTGCCAGCAGATTGACAGGCTTGCATCAGCCCCAGCATTTT

size: few
V: TRBV2
J: TRBJ2-7
D: TRBD1
CDR3: CASSERGPPYEQYF
DNA: TGTGCCAGCAGTGAAAGGGGGCCTCCCTACGAGCAGTACTTC

size: .
V: TRBV4-1
J: TRBJ1-1
D: .
CDR3: CASSQENGPGAFF
DNA: TGCGCCAGCAGCCAAGAGAACGGGCCGGGAGCTTTCTTT

size: .
V: TRBV4-2
J: TRBJ2-2
D: .
CDR3: CASSQDRDGELFF
DNA: TGTGCCAGCAGCCAAGATCGTGACGGGGAGCTGTTTTTT

size: once
V: TRBV5-4
J: TRBJ2-5
D: .
CDR3: CASSPPGGVSTAQYF
DNA: TGTGCCAGCTCCCCTCCAGGGGGGGTATCGACGGCCCAGTACTTC

size: .
V: TRBV20-1
J: TRBJ2-1
D: .
CDR3: CSASGAYNEQFF
DNA: TGCAGTGCTAGTGGGGCTTACAATGAGCAGTTCTTC

size: .
V: TRBV7-8
J: TRBJ2-1
D: .
CDR3: CASSTGWAGEQFF
DNA: TGTGCCAGCAGCACCGGGTGGGCGGGTGAGCAGTTCTTC

size: .
V: TRBV5-1
J: TRBJ2-6
D: .
CDR3: CASSSQESGANVLTF
DNA: TGCGCCAGCAGCTCTCAAGAATCTGGGGCCAACGTCCTGACTTTC

size: once
V: TRBV11-2
J: TRBJ2-7
D: TRBD1
CDR3: CASSLSPTGTGFYEQYF
DNA: TGTGCCAGCAGCTTGTCCCCGACCGGGACAGGCTTCTACGAGCAGTACTTC

size: .
V: TRBV3-1/TRBV3-2
J: TRBJ1-1
D: TRBD1
CDR3: CASRPRDSMNTEAFF
DNA: TGTGCCAGCAGACCTAGGGACAGCATGAACACTGAAGCTTTCTTT

size: .
V: TRBV6-6
J: TRBJ1-1
D: .
CDR3: CASSLRPGVGTEAFF
DNA: TGTGCCAGCAGTTTGAGGCCGGGAGTGGGGACTGAAGCTTTCTTT

size: .
V: TRBV13
J: TRBJ2-7
D: .
CDR3: CASSLGPGKSGEQYF
DNA: TGTGCCAGCAGCTTAGGACCGGGAAAATCTGGCGAGCAGTACTTC

size: once
V: TRBV18
J: TRBJ2-1
D: .
CDR3: CASSPNTYNEQFF
DNA: TGTGCCAGCTCGCCGAATACCTACAATGAGCAGTTCTTC

size: once
V: TRBV19
J: TRBJ1-1
D: .
CDR3: CASHKWGASDTEAFF
DNA: TGTGCCAGCCATAAATGGGGGGCTTCGGACACTGAAGCTTTCTTT

size: .
V: TRBV5-8
J: TRBJ2-3
D: .
CDR3: CASRYITDTQYF
DNA: TGTGCCAGCAGATACATCACAGATACGCAGTATTTT

size: once
V: TRBV7-6
J: TRBJ1-3
D: TRBD1
CDR3: CASSLGHDRGISGNTIYF
DNA: TGTGCCAGCAGCTTAGGTCACGACAGGGGAATCTCTGGAAACACCATATATTTT

size: .
V: TRBV3-1/TRBV3-2
J: TRBJ2-3
D: .
CDR3: CASSQKGTDTQYF
DNA: TGTGCCAGCAGCCAAAAGGGGACAGATACGCAGTATTTT

size: once
V: TRBV7-2
J: TRBJ2-1
D: .
CDR3: CASSLDVYNEQFF
DNA: TGTGCCAGCAGCTTAGATGTGTATAATGAGCAGTTCTTC

size: .
V: TRBV30
J: TRBJ1-6
D: .
CDR3: CAWSPLTSYNSPLHF
DNA: TGTGCCTGGAGCCCCTTAACGTCCTATAATTCACCCCTCCACTTT

size: .
V: TRBV6-5
J: TRBJ2-1
D: .
CDR3: CASSYTNQGYNEQFF
DNA: TGTGCCAGCAGTTACACCAACCAGGGGTACAATGAGCAGTTCTTC

size: .
V: TRBV9
J: TRBJ2-1
D: TRBD2
CDR3: CASSVVGLAGPPGRDEQFF
DNA: TGTGCCAGCAGCGTAGTGGGACTAGCGGGGCCCCCAGGTCGGGATGAGCAGTTCTTC

size: .
V: TRBV7-2
J: TRBJ2-6
D: TRBD1
CDR3: CASSSGQGSSGANVLTF
DNA: TGTGCCAGCAGCTCCGGACAGGGTAGCTCTGGGGCCAACGTCCTGACTTTC

size: .
V: TRBV28
J: TRBJ1-6
D: TRBD1
CDR3: CASSLRPGTASSPLHF
DNA: TGTGCCAGCAGTCTCCGCCCCGGGACAGCCAGTTCACCCCTCCACTTT

size: .
V: TRBV27
J: TRBJ2-3
D: .
CDR3: CASTPSGVAGGTLGDTQYF
DNA: TGTGCCAGCACGCCCTCGGGGGTAGCAGGCGGGACCCTGGGGGATACGCAGTATTTT

size: .
V: TRBV27
J: TRBJ2-3
D: .
CDR3: CASSWLQGTDTQYF
DNA: TGTGCCAGCAGTTGGTTACAGGGCACAGATACGCAGTATTTT

size: .
V: TRBV5-1
J: TRBJ2-1
D: .
CDR3: CASSISPGADNEQFF
DNA: TGCGCCAGCAGCATTAGCCCCGGGGCAGACAATGAGCAGTTCTTC

size: .
V: TRBV5-1
J: TRBJ2-2
D: .
CDR3: CASSMRLAGTGELFF
DNA: TGCGCCAGCAGCATGCGACTCGCAGGTACCGGGGAGCTGTTTTTT

size: .
V: TRBV7-3
J: TRBJ2-1
D: .
CDR3: CASSLTLRGGNEQFF
DNA: TGTGCCAGCAGCTTAACGTTACGGGGCGGCAATGAGCAGTTCTTC

size: few
V: TRBV6-1
J: TRBJ1-5
D: .
CDR3: CASSEWDRTNNQPQHF
DNA: TGTGCCAGCAGTGAATGGGACCGAACAAACAATCAGCCCCAGCATTTT

size: once
V: TRBV10-1
J: TRBJ2-3
D: TRBD1
CDR3: CASRGQGVDTQYF
DNA: TGCGCCAGCAGAGGACAGGGGGTAGATACGCAGTATTTT

size: .
V: TRBV5-6
J: TRBJ1-2
D: .
CDR3: CASSQYGVVGLYGYTF
DNA: TGTGCCAGCAGCCAATACGGGGTCGTGGGTCTCTATGGCTACACCTTC

size: .
V: TRBV7-9
J: TRBJ2-3
D: TRBD2
CDR3: CASSFWTSRTDTQYF
DNA: TGTGCCAGCAGCTTCTGGACTAGCCGAACAGATACGCAGTATTTT

size: .
V: TRBV6-5
J: TRBJ1-1
D: .
CDR3: CASEWVKGTEAFF
DNA: TGTGCCAGCGAGTGGGTGAAGGGCACTGAAGCTTTCTTT

size: .
V: TRBV7-3
J: TRBJ2-1
D: TRBD2
CDR3: CASSLRATSGGPNAYNEQFF
DNA: TGTGCCAGCAGCTTAAGGGCGACTAGCGGGGGGCCGAACGCGTACAATGAGCAGTTCTTC

size: .
V: TRBV5-8
J: TRBJ2-2
D: TRBD1
CDR3: CASSNPGQGIYTGELFF
DNA: TGTGCCAGCAGCAACCCAGGACAGGGGATTTACACCGGGGAGCTGTTTTTT

size: .
V: TRBV10-3
J: TRBJ1-5
D: TRBD1
CDR3: CAISTAEGTGWHF
DNA: TGTGCCATCAGTACCGCTGAGGGGACAGGGTGGCATTTT

size: .
V: TRBV28
J: TRBJ2-3
D: TRBD2
CDR3: CASSLPRGVGPDTQYF
DNA: TGTGCCAGCAGTTTACCCCGGGGGGTGGGGCCAGATACGCAGTATTTT

size: .
V: TRBV13
J: TRBJ2-1
D: TRBD2
CDR3: CASSPGTSTNNEQFF
DNA: TGTGCCAGCAGCCCCGGGACTAGTACTAACAATGAGCAGTTCTTC

size: .
V: TRBV5-8
J: TRBJ2-7
D: .
CDR3: CASSPRAGLSYEQYF
DNA: TGTGCCAGCAGCCCGAGAGCGGGTCTCTCCTACGAGCAGTACTTC

size: .
V: TRBV5-6
J: TRBJ1-1
D: .
CDR3: CASSLSKGTEAFF
DNA: TGTGCCAGCAGCTTGTCTAAGGGGACTGAAGCTTTCTTT

size: .
V: TRBV11-2
J: TRBJ2-7
D: .
CDR3: CASSSFFENNRVDEQYF
DNA: TGTGCCAGCAGCTCTTTTTTCGAGAATAACAGGGTTGATGAGCAGTACTTC

size: .
V: TRBV11-2
J: TRBJ1-5
D: .
CDR3: CASSLRGGQPQHF
DNA: TGTGCCAGCAGCTTAAGGGGTGGTCAGCCCCAGCATTTT

size: .
V: TRBV7-2
J: TRBJ2-1
D: .
CDR3: CASSQSGQGRGNEQFF
DNA: TGTGCCAGCAGCCAGAGCGGCCAGGGTCGGGGCAATGAGCAGTTCTTC

size: .
V: TRBV11-2
J: TRBJ2-7
D: .
CDR3: CASRPDQLYLYEQYF
DNA: TGTGCCAGCAGACCGGACCAGTTATATCTTTACGAGCAGTACTTC

size: .
V: TRBV28
J: TRBJ1-1
D: .
CDR3: CASRNRGRRMNTEAFF
DNA: TGTGCCAGCAGAAATAGGGGACGGCGGATGAACACTGAAGCTTTCTTT

size: .
V: TRBV28
J: TRBJ1-1
D: .
CDR3: CASSLRGSTEAFF
DNA: TGTGCCAGCAGTTTACGGGGTAGCACTGAAGCTTTCTTT

size: .
V: TRBV11-3
J: TRBJ2-5
D: .
CDR3: CASSQRREETQYF
DNA: TGTGCCAGCAGCCAACGACGGGAAGAGACCCAGTACTTC

size: .
V: TRBV11-2
J: TRBJ1-5
D: .
CDR3: CASSRDRRNQPQHF
DNA: TGTGCCAGCAGCCGCGATAGAAGAAATCAGCCCCAGCATTTT